Listed here is a single T cell receptor (beta chain). The antigen is not known. After removal of 0 bases from V and 6 bases from J, the junction contained 0 bases not matched to a gene. Per the germline V gene, CDR1 is SGHNT and CDR2 is YYREEE (reference sequence). The CDR3 length is 15 residues. Measured with immunoSEQ multiplex PCR; TCRdb has only the in-frame clones, and not every one. The data show around 50,000 clones, around 83% seen once. The entry originates in a study of early stage breast cancer tumors. Study in general: Around 10-fold was the mean read coverage per sample.

Study-wide points: Enriched TCRB sequences shared across patients were mostly commonly generated sequences. Compared with adjacent normal breast, tumors showed approximately 2.5-fold denser, more clonal T cells.

This receptor was identified in a person aged 50 to 59 with breast cancer. Sequenced material: blood. The genes are TRBV5-4 and TRBJ2-1; 13 bases align to TRBD2. The CDR3 here is CASSLGLAGGNEQFF. For the CDR3, the DNA is TGTGCCAGCAGCTTGGGACTAGCGGGAGGCAATGAGCAGTTCTTC.